The sequence of this T cell receptor beta chain was determined in a study of cytomegalovirus exposure and HLA in healthy donors. Germline V CDR1 and CDR2: SEHNR, FQNEAQ (reference sequence). The CDR3 runs to 13 residues. Whole-study results and caveats: A later analysis found first-cohort TCR clusters tended to co-occur in the approximately 110 validation repertoires.

Points on this clone: The target antigen is unknown. Relative to the germline gene, one junction end is altered; a read error may explain this.

The repertoire was sequenced with immunoSEQ multiplex PCR; TCRdb's copy has only in-frame clones and lacks some. Found here are over 100,000 clones, roughly nine tenths of them singletons; the top ten hold 0.95% to 1.5%. This chain connects TRBV7-9 to TRBJ2-3, with 9 bases fitting TRBD1. The sequenced sample was PBMCs. This sequence originates from a woman between 18 and 29 years old in good health and CMV-seronegative. The CDR3 region is CASSPVSGTGMNF. The DNA of the CDR3 is TGTGCCAGCAGCCCTGTGAGCGGGACAGGGATGAATTTT.